This is a list of T cell receptor beta chains from one sample in a study of cytomegalovirus exposure and HLA in healthy donors. The protocol was immunoSEQ multiplex PCR, while the TCRdb copy is restricted to in-frame clones and leaves out a portion. The sample has fewer than 150,000 clones; approximately 80% are singletons. Input material: PBMCs. These receptor sequences come from a man over 45 in good health and CMV-seronegative. Both conserved end residues are part of each CDR3. A D gene is named only where the DNA matches it firmly. Size is stated for part of the rows, as once, few or many counts, or as a class when the clone is expanded.

len: 16
v_gene: TRBV7-3
j_gene: TRBJ2-7
abundance: -
d_gene: TRBD2
CDR3nt: TGTGCCAGCAGTTCCCACCCGTCAGCGGGAGGTTACGAGCAGTACTTC
CDR3aa: CASSSHPSAGGYEQYF

len: 15
v_gene: TRBV6-1
j_gene: TRBJ2-1
abundance: -
d_gene: -
CDR3nt: TGTGCCAGCAGGGAGGGGCTAGGGTCCTACAATGAGCAGTTCTTC
CDR3aa: CASREGLGSYNEQFF

len: 16
v_gene: TRBV5-6
j_gene: TRBJ1-5
abundance: -
d_gene: -
CDR3nt: TGTGCCAGCAGCTTGGGGGGCCCGAGGAGCGATCAGCCCCAGCATTTT
CDR3aa: CASSLGGPRSDQPQHF

len: 15
v_gene: TRBV5-1
j_gene: TRBJ1-1
abundance: -
d_gene: TRBD1
CDR3nt: TGCGCCAGCAGCTTGGCTGGAGACAGGGGCACTGAAGCTTTCTTT
CDR3aa: CASSLAGDRGTEAFF

len: 17
v_gene: TRBV6-4
j_gene: TRBJ2-1
abundance: once
d_gene: TRBD2
CDR3nt: TGTGCCAGCAGTGAAACAGTAGGACTAGCGGGTAACAATGAGCAGTTCTTC
CDR3aa: CASSETVGLAGNNEQFF

len: 15
v_gene: TRBV29-1
j_gene: TRBJ2-7
abundance: -
d_gene: TRBD2
CDR3nt: TGCAGCGTTGAAGTGGCGGCTAGCGGGAGCTACGAGCAGTACTTC
CDR3aa: CSVEVAASGSYEQYF

len: 13
v_gene: TRBV7-2
j_gene: TRBJ1-2
abundance: -
d_gene: -
CDR3nt: TGTGCCAGCACCGACAGGTCTAACTATGGCTACACCTTC
CDR3aa: CASTDRSNYGYTF

len: 14
v_gene: TRBV28
j_gene: TRBJ1-5
abundance: -
d_gene: TRBD1
CDR3nt: TGTGCCAGCAGCTACGACAGGGACAATCAGCCCCAGCATTTT
CDR3aa: CASSYDRDNQPQHF

len: 16
v_gene: TRBV5-1
j_gene: TRBJ2-3
abundance: -
d_gene: TRBD2
CDR3nt: TGCGCCAGCAGCTCTCGGACTAGCGGGAACACAGATACGCAGTATTTT
CDR3aa: CASSSRTSGNTDTQYF

len: 15
v_gene: TRBV30
j_gene: TRBJ1-1
abundance: -
d_gene: TRBD1
CDR3nt: TGTGCCTGGACGAACTACAGGGGGCGGGACACTGAAGCTTTCTTT
CDR3aa: CAWTNYRGRDTEAFF

len: 14
v_gene: TRBV6-5
j_gene: TRBJ1-1
abundance: few
d_gene: TRBD1
CDR3nt: TGTGCCAGCAGTTGGGGACAGCCGAACACTGAAGCTTTCTTT
CDR3aa: CASSWGQPNTEAFF